The rows below give T cell receptor beta chains drawn from one sample of a study of blood T cell repertoires in COVID-19. Some clones are missing from TCRdb's copy, which holds only in-frame ones; the method was immunoSEQ multiplex PCR. The sample consists of 100,000 or so clones, 84% of them appearing once. Sequenced material: peripheral blood. Every receptor here comes from a man aged 65 to 85 with active or convalescent COVID-19. Both conserved end residues are part of each CDR3. D genes are given only for firm matches. The listing skips clone size in some rows; elsewhere it reads once, few, many or a size class.

TRBV5-1	.	TRBJ1-2	.	TGCGCCAGCAGCTTGGCATCGAGGGAGAACTATGGCTACACCTTC	CASSLASRENYGYTF
TRBV27	.	TRBJ1-4	.	TGTGCCAGCAAGGGGGACGTAAAGGGAAATAATGAAAAACTGTTTTTT	CASKGDVKGNNEKLFF
TRBV3-1/TRBV3-2	.	TRBJ2-7	.	TGTGCCAGCAGCCGGGCCGACCCCACCTACGAGCAGTACTTC	CASSRADPTYEQYF
TRBV9	.	TRBJ2-7	few	TGTGCCAGCAGCGTAGGGGCGGGCAGTTCCTACGAGCAGTACTTC	CASSVGAGSSYEQYF
TRBV27	.	TRBJ1-2	.	TGTGCCAGCAGTCGCCCCGGGAATGTCCATGGCTACACCTTC	CASSRPGNVHGYTF
TRBV6-5	.	TRBJ1-5	.	TGTGCCACCAGGTGGGGGGGCCAGCCCCAGCATTTT	CATRWGGQPQHF
TRBV5-6	.	TRBJ1-2	once	TGTGCCAGCAGATTGAATTCGAGGGGCTACACCTTC	CASRLNSRGYTF
TRBV2	.	TRBJ1-1	few	TGTGCCAGCAGTAAACCTTTGGGGGGGACTGAAGCTTTCTTT	CASSKPLGGTEAFF
TRBV30	.	TRBJ1-4	.	TGTGCCTGGACGGGGGGGAGTAATGAAAAACTGTTTTTT	CAWTGGSNEKLFF
TRBV27	TRBD2	TRBJ2-1	.	TGTGCCAGCAGTGCTGGACTAGCGGGGATCAATGAGCAGTTCTTC	CASSAGLAGINEQFF
TRBV16	.	TRBJ1-5	.	TGTGCCAGCAGCCCTACCGTTGGCAATCAGCCCCAGCATTTT	CASSPTVGNQPQHF
TRBV3-1/TRBV3-2	TRBD2	TRBJ2-1	.	TGTGCCAGCAGCCGCACAAGCGGGGGAAACGGGAATGAGCAGTTCTTC	CASSRTSGGNGNEQFF
TRBV28	.	TRBJ2-7	.	TGTGCCAGCAGTTCTCCGGGGAAGATCTCCTACGAGCAGTACTTC	CASSSPGKISYEQYF
TRBV7-8	TRBD2	TRBJ2-1	.	TGTGCCAGCAGCCTCGCGGCTAGCGGGGGGTATGAGCAGTTCTTC	CASSLAASGGYEQFF
TRBV5-8	TRBD2	TRBJ2-5	few	TGTGCCAGCAGCTTGGACCTAGCGGGGGGACAAGAGACCCAGTACTTC	CASSLDLAGGQETQYF
TRBV18	.	TRBJ2-3	.	TGTGCCAGCTCACGGCTGGCCCGCACAGATACGCAGTATTTT	CASSRLARTDTQYF
TRBV5-1	.	TRBJ2-7	.	TGCGCCAGCAGCTTGCCGACAGGTGCCGGGTCCGAGCAGTACTTC	CASSLPTGAGSEQYF
TRBV29-1	.	TRBJ2-7	once	TGCAGCGTGATGGCGGTGAGCTCCTACGAGCAGTACTTC	CSVMAVSSYEQYF
TRBV6-5	.	TRBJ1-6	.	TGTGCCAGCAGTTACTCGCGCGTACTTAATTCACCCCTCCACTTT	CASSYSRVLNSPLHF
TRBV5-1	TRBD2	TRBJ2-1	.	TGCGCCAGCAGCCCGGGCGGTAGCGGGGGTAATGAGCAGTTCTTC	CASSPGGSGGNEQFF
TRBV5-1	TRBD1	TRBJ1-5	.	TGCGCCAGCAGCCCGGGGACAGGGGCTAGTCAGCCCCAGCATTTT	CASSPGTGASQPQHF
TRBV6-2/TRBV6-3	.	TRBJ1-2	.	TGTGCCAGCAGTTACTCGAAGGGGGGCTACACCTTC	CASSYSKGGYTF
TRBV5-4	TRBD1	TRBJ2-7	.	TGTGCCAGCAGCTTAAGAACCGGGACAGGGTCCTACGAGCAGTACTTC	CASSLRTGTGSYEQYF
TRBV4-3	TRBD1	TRBJ1-6	.	TGCGCCAGCAGCCAAGATTACGGACAGGATAATTCACCCCTCCACTTT	CASSQDYGQDNSPLHF
TRBV2	.	TRBJ2-7	.	TGTGCCAGCAGTCCGTATTACGAGCAGTACTTC	CASSPYYEQYF
TRBV18	TRBD2	TRBJ2-2	.	TGTGCCAGCTCATCGAGCGGGGGCACGAACACCGGGGAGCTGTTTTTT	CASSSSGGTNTGELFF
TRBV11-2	.	TRBJ1-2	.	TGTGCCAGCAGTTTCAGTGTCCTCTATGGCTACACCTTC	CASSFSVLYGYTF
TRBV7-2	TRBD1	TRBJ2-3	.	TGTGCCAGCAGACGGAGACAGGGGGCTACAGATACGCAGTATTTT	CASRRRQGATDTQYF
TRBV3-1/TRBV3-2	.	TRBJ2-1	.	TGTGCCAGCAGCCAGGGCGGGGTCTCCTACAATGAGCAGTTCTTC	CASSQGGVSYNEQFF